These 21 T cell receptor beta chains originate from one sample sequenced in a study of shared clonotypes between healthy human individuals. Terminally differentiated effector memory CD45RA+ cells were excluded by CCR7 positive selection of CD45RO-negative cells. Assay: immunoSEQ multiplex PCR; the TCRdb copy retains only in-frame clones and omits some. The table shows some 740,000 clones, with approximately 92% occurring only once. Sequences were obtained from naive CD8+ T cells sorted from blood. Receptors were obtained from a man aged 30 to 45 in good health.

As for this clone: Other DNA sequences of this sample code for an identical CDR3. The V call is TRBV27, the J call TRBJ2-7, with D perhaps matching TRBD1 or TRBD2 (5 bases each). This CDR3 comprises 12 residues. The germline V gene encodes CDR1 MNHEY and CDR2 SMNVEV (reference sequence). Trimming cost V 5 bases and J 4 bases, with 9 bases left between them. As DNA, the CDR3 is TGTGCCAGCAGTCCCGAGGGGTACGAGCAGTACTTC. Amino acid sequence: CASSPEGYEQYF.

The J gene is TRBJ2-7, the V gene TRBV7-9; D is unresolved. This CDR3 has 13 residues. The germline V gene has CDR1 SEHNR and CDR2 FQNEAQ (reference sequence). The V gene lost 5 bases and the J gene lost 4 bases, with 12 bases spanning the gap. The CDR3 nucleotides are TGTGCCAGCAGCCCCCCTGACAAGTACGAGCAGTACTTC. Amino acids: CASSPPDKYEQYF. Full variable domain (rest looked up from reference TRBV7-9 and TRBJ2-7): DTGVSQNPRHKITKRGQNVTFRCDPISEHNRLYWYRQTLGQGPEFLTYFQNEAQLEKSRLLSDRFSAERPKGSFSTLEIQRTEQGDSAMYLCASSPPDKYEQYFGPGTRLTVT.

The chain is built from TRBV5-1 and TRBJ1-5; D ambiguous. The germline V gene encodes CDR1 SGHRS and CDR2 YFSETQ. The CDR3 loop spans 15 amino acids. Trimming removed 7 bases at V and 3 bases at J, with 17 bases between. Here the CDR3 reads CASRLLWGDNQPQHF. The CDR3 bases are TGCGCCAGCCGACTCCTATGGGGAGACAATCAGCCCCAGCATTTT. The variable domain in full, completed from reference TRBV5-1 and TRBJ1-5, reads KAGVTQTPRYLIKTRGQQVTLSCSPISGHRSVSWYQQTPGQGLQFLFEYFSETQRNKGNFPGRFSGRQFSNSRSEMNVSTLELGDSALYLCASRLLWGDNQPQHFGDGTRLSIL.

This clone was seen more than once but under ten times. The genes are TRBV28 and TRBJ2-7; 7 bases match TRBD1. From germline, CDR1 is MDHEN and CDR2 SYDVKM. This CDR3 has 16 residues. V lost 8 bases and J lost 2; bases outside the gene matches: 15. CDR3 bases: TGTGCCAGCCCCGGGCCGGGACAGCAGTTAACCTACGAGCAGTACTTC. Amino acid sequence: CASPGPGQQLTYEQYF. The full variable domain, its missing parts supplied by reference TRBV28 and TRBJ2-7, is DVKVTQSSRYLVKRTGEKVFLECVQDMDHENMFWYRQDPGLGLRLIYFSYDVKMKEKGDIPEGYSVSREKKERFSLILESASTNQTSMYLCASPGPGQQLTYEQYFGPGTRLTVT.

The sample holds a few counts of this clone. V gene TRBV28 combines with J gene TRBJ1-5; 8 positions match TRBD1. Germline CDR1 is MDHEN and CDR2 is SYDVKM. J was trimmed by 8 bases and V by 5 bases; bases with no gene match: 14. This CDR3 has 16 amino acids. CDR3 amino acids: CASSVKQGVPGKPQHF. CDR3 bases: TGTGCCAGCAGTGTTAAACAGGGGGTCCCGGGCAAGCCCCAGCATTTT.

V gene TRBV19 combines with J gene TRBJ2-7; 7 bases are a match to TRBD1. Germline V gene sequence: CDR1 LNHDA, CDR2 SQIVND (reference sequence). Germline trimming cut 3 bases from V and 3 bases from J; bases unmatched to any gene: 5. The CDR3 is 14 amino acids. The CDR3 loop reads CASSMGDSGYEQYF. The CDR3 nucleotides read TGTGCCAGTAGTATGGGGGACAGTGGCTACGAGCAGTACTTC. The variable domain in full, with the rest retrieved from reference TRBV19 and TRBJ2-7, is DGGITQSPKYLFRKEGQNVTLSCEQNLNHDAMYWYRQDPGQGLRLIYYSQIVNDFQKGDIAEGYSVSREKKESFPLTVTSAQKNPTAFYLCASSMGDSGYEQYFGPGTRLTVT.

The chain has TRBV5-1 and TRBJ2-3; TRBD1 agrees at 8 bases. Per the germline V gene, CDR1 is SGHRS and CDR2 is YFSETQ. The V and J ends lost 2 bases and 0 bases, in that order; junction bases with no gene match: 11. The CDR3 is 18 residues long. CDR3: CASSLYPGQVPSTDTQYF. The CDR3 nucleotides are TGCGCCAGCAGCTTATACCCGGGACAGGTACCTAGCACAGATACGCAGTATTTT.

V and J are TRBV7-6 and TRBJ2-3, with D tentatively TRBD1 (6 bases). CDR3 length equals 15 residues. CDR1 is SGHVS and CDR2 is FNYEAQ in the germline V gene. Trimming stripped 5 bases from V and 0 bases from J, with 12 bases between. The DNA of the CDR3 is TGTGCCAGCAGCCCCCCAGGGGCTAGCACAGATACGCAGTATTTT. This encodes CASSPPGASTDTQYF.

CDR3 bases: TGCGCCAGCAGCCAAGGATCTTTGCGAACTGAAGCTTTCTTT. Translating it yields CASSQGSLRTEAFF. The chain combines TRBV4-3 with TRBJ1-1; no definite D call. Between the trimmed V and J ends, which lost 1 base and 5 bases, there was a span of 11 bases. The CDR3 loop spans 14 amino acids. CDR1 and CDR2 from the germline V gene are LGHNA and YSLEER.

This chain uses TRBV7-9 with TRBJ2-1; D gene unclear. Germline V gene lookup returns CDR1 SEHNR and CDR2 FQNEAQ (reference sequence). This CDR3 contains 13 residues. Deletions cut 5 bases from V and 3 bases from J, with 8 bases between. CDR3 region: CASSLEFYNEQFF. The CDR3 nucleotides read TGTGCCAGCAGCCTGGAGTTCTACAATGAGCAGTTCTTC.

V is TRBV25-1 and J is TRBJ2-1, with 10 positions matching TRBD1. Germline V CDR1 and CDR2: MGHDK, SYGVNS. CDR3 size: 13 residues. Trimming removed 4 bases from V and 9 bases from J; junction bases left unmatched: 3. The CDR3: CASSGQGAGEQFF. In nucleotides, the CDR3 is TGTGCCAGCAGTGGACAGGGGGCTGGTGAGCAGTTCTTC. Full variable domain (remainder filled in from reference TRBV25-1 and TRBJ2-1): EADIYQTPRYLVIGTGKKITLECSQTMGHDKMYWYQQDPGMELHLIHYSYGVNSTEKGDLSSESTVSRIRTEHFPLTLESARPSHTSQYLCASSGQGAGEQFFGPGTRLTVL.

V is TRBV11-2 and J is TRBJ2-1; TRBD2 matches 11 bases. Germline CDR1 reads SGHAT; CDR2 reads FQNNGV. The V and J ends lost 4 bases and 7 bases, in that order; junction bases with no gene match: 6. This CDR3 is built from 15 residues. The CDR3 coding sequence is TGTGCCAGCAGCTCCATTAGCGGGAGGGAGAATGAGCAGTTCTTC. Encoded protein: CASSSISGRENEQFF.

The V call is TRBV4-1, the J call TRBJ2-1, with D maybe TRBD1 (5 bases). V was pared by 6 bases and J by 4 bases, with 7 bases between. Germline CDR1 is MGHRA and CDR2 is YSYEKL. This CDR3 has 12 amino acids. The CDR3 protein is CASSPGYNEQFF. The CDR3 DNA follows: TGCGCCAGCAGTCCAGGGTACAATGAGCAGTTCTTC.

The rearrangement links TRBV19 to TRBJ2-7; TRBD2 matches at 9 bases. The germline V gene encodes CDR1 LNHDA and CDR2 SQIVND (reference sequence). J was trimmed by 6 bases and V by 2 bases; bases with no gene match: 8. This CDR3 is 15 amino acids long. This chain's CDR3 is CASSITGGRATEQYF. The CDR3 bases are TGTGCCAGTAGTATAACGGGCGGGAGGGCCACCGAGCAGTACTTC.

CDR3 nucleotide sequence: TGTGCCAGCACTAACCCACAGGGATCGCGACGCGAGCAGTACTTC. It specifies CASTNPQGSRREQYF. The genes are TRBV6-4 and TRBJ2-7; a possible D gene is TRBD1 (6 bases). The ends were cut back, 7 bases at V and 6 bases at J, with 22 bases in the middle. CDR1 and CDR2 from the germline V gene are MRHNA and SNTAGT. The CDR3 is made up of 15 amino acids.

The genes are TRBV4-1 and TRBJ2-7; 11 positions agree with TRBD2. Germline assignment: CDR1 MGHRA and CDR2 YSYEKL. The CDR3 covers 19 residues. The J segment lost 3 bases and the V segment lost 1 base, leaving 14 bases of the junction unmatched. The CDR3 coding sequence is TGCGCCAGCAGCCAAGTAGGAGGTAGCGGGAGGGCGGGGAACTACGAGCAGTACTTC. Encoded protein: CASSQVGGSGRAGNYEQYF.

This chain connects TRBV7-8 to TRBJ1-4, with TRBD1 as a possible D gene (6 bases). V was trimmed by 5 bases and J by 11 bases, leaving 27 bases between them. Germline assignment: CDR1 SGHVS and CDR2 FQNEAQ. The CDR3 runs 17 residues. The CDR3 spells CASSTRRMDSPSGKLFF. As DNA, the CDR3 is TGTGCCAGCAGCACCAGACGGATGGACAGCCCAAGTGGGAAACTGTTTTTT. The full variable domain, in which reference TRBV7-8 and TRBJ1-4 provide the parts outside the CDR3, is GAGVSQSPRYKVAKRGQDVALRCDPISGHVSLFWYQQALGQGPEFLTYFQNEAQLDKSGLPSDRFFAERPEGSVSTLKIQRTQQEDSAVYLCASSTRRMDSPSGKLFFGSGTQLSVL.

The chain joins TRBV5-1 to TRBJ2-5, with 7 bases fitting TRBD2. Unmatched junction bases numbered 4, after V lost 0 bases and J lost 2 bases. CDR1 and CDR2 (germline): SGHRS, YFSETQ. The CDR3 is 15 residues long. CDR3 sequence reads: CASSLVLAVQETQYF. In DNA, the CDR3 is TGCGCCAGCAGCTTGGTCCTAGCGGTGCAAGAGACCCAGTACTTC.

The chain couples TRBV28 to TRBJ1-2; unclear D gene. Germline CDR1 MDHEN, CDR2 SYDVKM. CDR3 length equals 17 residues. The V end was cut by 7 bases, the J end by 4 bases, with 25 bases between. The chain's CDR3 is CASIPRSGFTFSYGYTF. The DNA for the CDR3 is TGTGCCAGCATCCCCAGGTCGGGGTTTACGTTCAGCTATGGCTACACCTTC.

This clone has only one observation. The chain uses TRBV7-9 and TRBJ2-1, with 14 bases fitting TRBD2. V shed 2 bases and J 6 bases; nucleotides not matched to a gene: 3. Germline CDR1 SEHNR, CDR2 FQNEAQ (reference sequence). The CDR3 runs to 16 residues. In DNA form, the CDR3 reads TGTGCCAGCAGCTTACCGACTAGCGGGAGGGTCAATGAGCAGTTCTTC. Protein: CASSLPTSGRVNEQFF.

The CDR3 here is CASSYTGTGPYEQYF. The CDR3 DNA follows: TGTGCCAGCAGCTATACCGGGACAGGGCCCTACGAGCAGTACTTC. The chain recombines TRBV5-4 with TRBJ2-7; TRBD1 agrees at 9 bases. In germline, CDR1 is SGHNT, CDR2 YYREEE (reference sequence). Trimming at V came to 3 bases and at J to 2 bases, leaving 6 bases not matched to a gene. CDR3 length: 15 amino acids.